This T cell receptor (beta chain) comes out of a study of OX40 agonist ivuxolimab in advanced cancers. For the wider study: Ivuxolimab was a fully human IgG2 agonistic monoclonal antibody targeting the costimulatory receptor OX40 (CD134). The paper covers the monotherapy dose-escalation part of the phase I ivuxolimab trial, which included N ≈ 54 patients. Three dose-escalation patients achieved partial responses, one with hepatocellular carcinoma and two with cutaneous melanoma. In the dose-escalation cohort, 75% to 90% of patients were male, and the mean age was 60 years with a range of roughly 20 to 79. Prior anti-PD-1, anti-PD-L1 or anti-CTLA-4 therapy was permitted, and checkpoint inhibitors had been received by about 36% of dose-escalation patients. Of the 50 or so patients in dose escalation, about 20 had hepatocellular carcinoma, some 15 had melanoma, 9 had renal cell carcinoma and 9 had head and neck cancer. Peripheral TCRbeta sequencing was intended to test whether TCR sequence diversity was altered and clonal T-cell expansion was caused by ivuxolimab. Intravenous ivuxolimab was administered to patients every 2 weeks at six dose levels: 0.01, 0.1, 0.3, 1.5, 3 and 10 mg/kg. Paper-wide results and their limitations: The antigen specificity of the peripheral T cells that underwent clonal expansion was not determined. Clonal expansion of both CD4+ and CD8+ blood T cells was observed from baseline to week 6 at doses 0.1 to 3.0 mg/kg. Partial responders in the 0.1-3.0 mg/kg groups had among the lowest normalized peripheral clonal expansion, especially among CD8+ T cells. After ivuxolimab, expanded clones were on average more numerous among CD8+ T cells than among CD4+ T cells. Low levels of normalized T-cell clonal expansion were also shown by some nonresponding patients.

This clone was detected only once. It has no known antigen specificity. Nothing much larger sits one base from this clone, and base qualities are not available. Patients with autoimmune disease history or receiving systemic immunosuppression were excluded from the trial. Peripheral blood for TCR sequencing was collected from all dose cohorts at baseline, on cycle 4 day 1, and on cycle 7 day 1. The samples were taken from a phase I, first-in-human, multicenter, open-label dose-escalation trial of ivuxolimab. Adults with locally advanced or metastatic head and neck squamous cell, hepatocellular, melanoma or renal cell carcinoma were enrolled in the trial. Before TCR sequencing, CD4+ T cells and CD8+ T cells were sorted from peripheral blood as separate populations. For sequencing of the TCRbeta CDR3 region, genomic DNA was extracted from the sorted cells. TCRbeta CDR3 regions were sequenced using the immunoSEQ Assay. Held by TCRdb, this immuneACCESS table contains in-frame sequences only and omits some clones. Under half of the omission traces to an unresolved V gene where checked; the cause of the rest is unknown. In this sample the table shows tens of thousands of clones, approximately 86% of which occur a single time. The ten largest clonotypes hold about 2.7% of the sample.

The junction carries 6 bases between V and J, which are trimmed by 0 bases and 4 bases respectively. In the germline V gene, CDR1 corresponds to SGHAT and CDR2 to FQNNGV. The CDR3 spans 14 residues, from the cysteine through the phenylalanine. The read is trimmed to its CDR3 DNA, 42 bases read in frame from base 1. The TCR originated in an adult with an advanced solid tumor such as melanoma, head and neck, liver or kidney cancer. The chain is made from TRBV11-2 and TRBJ2-2; the D gene assignment is ambiguous. This material consisted of CD4+ or CD8+ T cells sorted from blood, taken in a trial of the OX40 agonist ivuxolimab. The CDR3 region reads CASSLERTTGELFF. The DNA sequence is given as TGTGCCAGCAGCTTAGAGCGAACCACCGGGGAGCTGTTTTTT.